The 19 T cell receptor beta chains reported below all come from one sample, sequenced in a study of response to subunit inactivated influenza vaccine. TCRdb ran MiXCR on the RT-PCR reads and lists one entry per CDR3 protein. The sample carries under 550,000 distinct CDR3 sequences, about 8% recorded once. Sequenced here: PBMCs from blood, sampled approximately 25 months after vaccination. Receptors originate from a man between 50 and 69 years old who received an inactivated influenza vaccine.

This chain uses TRBV11-2 with TRBJ2-2, with D possibly being TRBD2 (7 bases). Germline-derived CDR1 and CDR2 are SGHAT and FQNNGV. This CDR3 has 17 residues. Trimming removed 5 bases from V and 6 bases from J, with 22 bases in between. This CDR3 is CASSLRGGARYAGELFF. Written as DNA, the CDR3 is TGTGCCAGCAGCCTGAGAGGGGGGGCGCGGTATGCCGGGGAGCTGTTTTTT. Full variable domain (remainder filled in from reference TRBV11-2 and TRBJ2-2): EAGVAQSPRYKIIEKRQSVAFWCNPISGHATLYWYQQILGQGPKLLIQFQNNGVVDDSQLPKDRFSAERLKGVDSTLKIQPAKLEDSAVYLCASSLRGGARYAGELFFGEGSRLTVL.

This clonotype was observed a few times. The rearrangement uses TRBV29-1 and TRBJ2-4; TRBD1 is a possible D gene (8 bases). Germline V gene lookup returns CDR1 SQVTM and CDR2 ANQGSEA. V was pared by 4 bases and J by 8 bases, with 12 bases between. The CDR3 is 12 residues long. Here the CDR3 DNA reads TGCAGCGTTGGACAGGGGAGGGACATTCAGTACTTC. This encodes CSVGQGRDIQYF.

In nucleotides, the CDR3 is TGTGCCAGCAGCTTTTCAATGAATAGCAATCAGCCCCAGCATTTT. Translation gives CASSFSMNSNQPQHF. The chain combines TRBV7-2 with TRBJ1-5, with D unclear. The CDR3 extends over 15 amino acids. V lost 3 bases to trimming and J lost 0 bases, with 9 bases between them. Germline CDR1 and CDR2: SGHTA and FQGNSA.

The chain joins TRBV4-2 to TRBJ1-1; TRBD1 matches at 11 bases. From germline, CDR1 is LGHNA and CDR2 YNFKEQ. Unmatched junction bases numbered 9, after V lost 2 bases and J lost 1 base. The CDR3 spans 18 residues. CDR3 sequence reads: CASSQYTGTGGRNTEAFF. For the CDR3, the DNA is TGTGCCAGCAGCCAATACACCGGGACAGGGGGTCGGAACACTGAAGCTTTCTTT.

This clonotype was seen only a few times. The gene calls are TRBV5-1 and TRBJ2-7; D assignment may be TRBD1 or TRBD2 (6 bases each). Looked up from germline, CDR1 is SGHRS and CDR2 is YFSETQ. The CDR3 loop spans 14 amino acids. With 7 bases removed from V and 0 bases from J, the gap between germline ends came to 14 bases. The CDR3 is CASGQRGASYEQYF. In DNA form, the CDR3 reads TGCGCCAGCGGACAGAGGGGGGCCTCCTACGAGCAGTACTTC.

This clonotype turned up a few times. This chain links TRBV5-1 with TRBJ2-4, with D perhaps given as TRBD1 or TRBD2 (6 bases each). The CDR3 loop spans 18 amino acids. Germline lookup yields CDR1 SGHRS and CDR2 YFSETQ. V was shortened by 0 bases and J by 0 bases, with 16 bases between the two germline ends. The CDR3 loop reads CASSLDRGQDRAKNIQYF. In nucleotides, the CDR3 is TGCGCCAGCAGCTTGGATCGGGGGCAGGACAGAGCCAAAAACATTCAGTACTTC. The full variable domain, rest sourced from reference TRBV5-1 and TRBJ2-4, is KAGVTQTPRYLIKTRGQQVTLSCSPISGHRSVSWYQQTPGQGLQFLFEYFSETQRNKGNFPGRFSGRQFSNSRSEMNVSTLELGDSALYLCASSLDRGQDRAKNIQYFGAGTRLSVL.

V and J are TRBV7-2 and TRBJ2-1; 7 bases fit TRBD2. Per the germline V gene, CDR1 is SGHTA and CDR2 is FQGNSA. The CDR3 is made up of 15 amino acids. J lost 4 bases, V lost 6 bases, and 9 bases had no gene match. The CDR3 DNA is TGTGCCAGCAGTTCGGGGGGATATAAGTACAATGAGCAGTTCTTC. It encodes CASSSGGYKYNEQFF.

A few counts support this clonotype. The chain employs TRBV7-8 and TRBJ2-3; D gene unclear. Trimming left V 3 bases short and J 0 bases short, with 16 bases between. This CDR3 comprises 17 residues. Germline V lookup: CDR1 SGHVS, CDR2 FQNEAQ. The CDR3 sequence: CASSLSWGSFSTDTQYF. CDR3 in DNA: TGTGCCAGCAGCTTGAGTTGGGGATCCTTTAGCACAGATACGCAGTATTTT. Based on the CDR3 plus reference TRBV7-8 and TRBJ2-3, the full variable domain is GAGVSQSPRYKVAKRGQDVALRCDPISGHVSLFWYQQALGQGPEFLTYFQNEAQLDKSGLPSDRFFAERPEGSVSTLKIQRTQQEDSAVYLCASSLSWGSFSTDTQYFGPGTRLTVL.

The chain employs TRBV7-8 and TRBJ1-6, with D uncertain. Deletions cut 8 bases from V and 8 bases from J, with 13 bases between. From germline, CDR1 is SGHVS and CDR2 FQNEAQ. The CDR3 sequence is 13 residues long. DNA for the CDR3: TGTGCCAGCGTCCGGGCCGTTGATTCACCCCTCCACTTT. Translation gives CASVRAVDSPLHF.

Only a few counts were recorded for this clonotype. The chain links TRBV5-6 to TRBJ1-3; TRBD1 agrees at 7 bases. This CDR3 spans 14 amino acids. Trimming cost V 4 bases and J 4 bases; bases outside gene matches: 5. The germline gives CDR1 SGHDT, CDR2 YYEEEE. Here the CDR3 DNA reads TGTGCCAGCAGCGCCACAGGGGTGGGAAACACCATATATTTT. It yields the protein CASSATGVGNTIYF.

This clonotype was recorded many times. This rearrangement joins TRBV12-3 or TRBV12-4 to TRBJ2-2; 8 positions match TRBD2. With V trimmed by 8 bases and J by 0 bases, 14 bases remained unmatched. The CDR3 length is 18 residues. CDR3 nucleotides: TGTGCCAGCCGGGGGGGCAGGCGAATAATCGCGAACACCGGGGAGCTGTTTTTT. Translating it yields CASRGGRRIIANTGELFF.

This clonotype came up many times. The chain is built from TRBV6-2 or TRBV6-3 and TRBJ2-1, with 8 bases that match TRBD2. The germline V gene has CDR1 MNHEY and CDR2 SVGEGT. The V segment lost 6 bases and the J segment 6 bases; nucleotides outside the gene matches: 7. This CDR3 has 14 amino acids. The CDR3 region has the DNA TGTGCCAGCAGCTCCGGGACTAGGAGCAATGAGCAGTTCTTC. Its translation: CASSSGTRSNEQFF.

The rearrangement uses TRBV20-1 and TRBJ2-7, with a weak D call TRBD2 (6 bases). Looked up from germline, CDR1 is DFQATT and CDR2 is SNEGSKA (reference sequence). This CDR3 has 13 amino acids. V gave up 3 bases and J gave up 3 bases, with 12 bases separating them. The CDR3 DNA sequence: TGCAGTGCTAGGTCCGGGAGAAGCTACGAGCAGTACTTC. This encodes CSARSGRSYEQYF.

This clonotype came up many times. The rearrangement joins TRBV5-1 to TRBJ2-3; the D gene could be TRBD1 or TRBD2 (6 bases each). V lost 0 bases and J 9 bases, leaving 26 bases between the germline ends. Per germline, CDR1 SGHRS and CDR2 YFSETQ. The CDR3 runs 18 residues. This CDR3 reads CASSLAGKGQGTDGTQYF. The CDR3, as DNA: TGCGCCAGCAGCTTGGCCGGAAAGGGGCAGGGGACTGACGGAACGCAGTATTTT. The full variable domain, its missing parts supplied by reference TRBV5-1 and TRBJ2-3, is KAGVTQTPRYLIKTRGQQVTLSCSPISGHRSVSWYQQTPGQGLQFLFEYFSETQRNKGNFPGRFSGRQFSNSRSEMNVSTLELGDSALYLCASSLAGKGQGTDGTQYFGPGTRLTVL.

There are a few counts of this clonotype. The rearrangement joins TRBV29-1 to TRBJ1-2; 7 bases match TRBD1. Germline V gives CDR1 SQVTM, CDR2 ANQGSEA. This CDR3 spans 14 amino acids. V was pared by 4 bases and J by 2 bases, with 7 bases of the junction left unmatched. The CDR3 nucleotides are TGCAGCGTTGTTGGGGGACAGCCAAACTATGGCTACACCTTC. Translating it yields CSVVGGQPNYGYTF. Full variable domain (rest looked up from reference TRBV29-1 and TRBJ1-2): SAVISQKPSRDICQRGTSLTIQCQVDSQVTMMFWYRQQPGQSLTLIATANQGSEATYESGFVIDKFPISRPNLTFSTLTVSNMSPEDSSIYLCSVVGGQPNYGYTFGSGTRLTVV.

This clonotype turned up a few times. V is TRBV11-2 and J is TRBJ2-2, with TRBD1 matching over 7 bases. Losses at the gene ends were 2 bases for V and 2 bases for J; bases not matched to a gene: 8. CDR3 length equals 17 residues. Looked up from germline, CDR1 is SGHAT and CDR2 is FQNNGV. The CDR3 DNA reads as TGTGCCAGCAGCTTACAATACGAGGGGGCTAACACCGGGGAGCTGTTTTTT. This translates into CASSLQYEGANTGELFF.

The table lists this clonotype with a few counts. The J gene is TRBJ2-4, the V gene TRBV11-1; D might be TRBD1 or TRBD2, each matching 5 bases. The CDR3 has 19 residues. V shed 4 bases and J shed 0 bases, with 22 bases lying between them. The V gene's germline CDR1 is SGHAT and CDR2 FQDESV (reference sequence). Here the CDR3 reads CASSSPRDESGIAKNIQYF. Written as DNA, the CDR3 is TGTGCCAGCAGCTCCCCCAGGGACGAGTCGGGAATAGCCAAAAACATTCAGTACTTC.

In its sample, this clonotype was seen a few times. The chain uses TRBV7-8 and TRBJ2-7; D remains ambiguous. Germline CDR1 is SGHVS and CDR2 is FQNEAQ. The V end lost 0 bases, the J end lost 3 bases, and 6 bases lay between the germline ends. The CDR3 extends over 13 amino acids. The CDR3 DNA is TGTGCCAGCAGCTTAGCGCCCGACTACGAGCAGTACTTC. Its protein is CASSLAPDYEQYF.

The table lists this clonotype with many counts. This sequence joins TRBV5-1 and TRBJ2-2, with D unclear. CDR3 size: 13 residues. In germline, CDR1 is SGHRS, CDR2 YFSETQ. Trimming took off 6 bases at V and 6 bases at J, with 12 bases between the two ends. CDR3 nucleotides: TGCGCCAGCACACAGAGAGGAGCCGGGGAGCTGTTTTTT. This encodes CASTQRGAGELFF.